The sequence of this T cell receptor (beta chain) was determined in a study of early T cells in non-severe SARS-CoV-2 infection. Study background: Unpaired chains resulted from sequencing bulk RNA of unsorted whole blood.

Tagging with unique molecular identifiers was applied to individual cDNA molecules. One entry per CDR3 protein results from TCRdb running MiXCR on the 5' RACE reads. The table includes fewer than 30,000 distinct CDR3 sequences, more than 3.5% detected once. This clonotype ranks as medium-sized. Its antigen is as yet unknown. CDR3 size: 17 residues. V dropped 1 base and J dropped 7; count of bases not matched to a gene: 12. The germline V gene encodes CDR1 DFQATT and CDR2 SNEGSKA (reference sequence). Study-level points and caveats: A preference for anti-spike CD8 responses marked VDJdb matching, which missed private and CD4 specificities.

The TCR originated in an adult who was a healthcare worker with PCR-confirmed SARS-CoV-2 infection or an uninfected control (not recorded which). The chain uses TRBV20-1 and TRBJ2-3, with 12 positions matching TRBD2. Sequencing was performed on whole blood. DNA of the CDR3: TGCAGTGCTAGAGGGGACCCTGCTAGCGGGAGGGCCTATACGCAGTATTTT. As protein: CSARGDPASGRAYTQYF.